These 14 T cell receptor beta chains share one sample of origin, sequenced in a study of regulatory T cells in long-lasting Graves disease. Stated time point: newly diagnosed GD, antithyroid drugs for less than 3 months. Isolated PBMC RNA provided the starting material for the TCR library. Investigators prepared the TCR beta libraries by applying iRepertoire HTBI primers and Arm-PCR of CDR3 regions. One entry per CDR3 protein results from TCRdb running MiXCR on the multiplex PCR reads. The sample comprises about 540,000 distinct CDR3 sequences, approximately 13% of which are singletons, and 10% rests with the top ten. This sample also belongs to another study, concerning T cells in Graves' hyperthyroidism and ophthalmopathy.

Sequenced here: peripheral blood mononuclear cells (PBMCs), sampled at new diagnosis, from a patient treated with antithyroid drugs. The receptors come from a man under 40 with Graves disease.

This clonotype occurred many times. The V gene is TRBV2, the J gene TRBJ2-7; D gene ambiguous. CDR1 and CDR2 (germline): SNHLY, FYNNEI. This CDR3 comprises 13 residues. Trimming took off 2 bases at V and 0 bases at J, with 5 bases between the two ends. Here the CDR3 reads CASSESRSYEQYF. The CDR3 nucleotides read TGTGCCAGCAGTGAAAGTCGCTCCTACGAGCAGTACTTC.

This clonotype has a handful of counts. V usage is TRBV6-1 and J usage is TRBJ1-4; a possible D gene is TRBD1 (5 bases). Trimming removed 6 bases at V and 3 bases at J, with 17 bases between. The V gene's germline CDR1 is MNHNS and CDR2 SASEGT. This CDR3 contains 16 residues. As DNA, the CDR3 is TGTGCCAGCAGCCTTTCTCCCGTGGGGCCTAATGAAAAACTGTTTTTT. Translating gives CASSLSPVGPNEKLFF.

This clonotype was seen ten or more times. The chain recombines TRBV2 with TRBJ2-3; D gene ambiguous. Trimming removed 3 bases at V and 13 bases at J, with 11 bases between. The CDR3 covers 11 residues. The V gene's germline CDR1 is SNHLY and CDR2 FYNNEI. Here the CDR3 DNA reads TGTGCCAGCAGTGAGACGGGTATCAAGTATTTT. Its translation is CASSETGIKYF.

The chain carries TRBV5-6 and TRBJ2-1, with D hard to call. V gave up 2 bases and J gave up 4 bases, with 10 bases separating them. The CDR3 length is 14 residues. Germline V gene data show CDR1 as SGHDT and CDR2 as YYEEEE. The DNA for the CDR3 is TGTGCCAGCAGCTTATCAGGCCCATACAATGAGCAGTTCTTC. Translation: CASSLSGPYNEQFF.

This clonotype occurred many times. This chain connects TRBV19 to TRBJ2-7; 8 bases agree with TRBD1. The CDR3 loop spans 16 amino acids. The germline V gene has CDR1 LNHDA and CDR2 SQIVND (reference sequence). The V segment lost 3 bases and the J segment 3 bases; nucleotides outside the gene matches: 10. CDR3 nucleotide sequence: TGTGCCAGTAGTATGCGAGTCGGACAGGGTGGCTACGAGCAGTACTTC. Residues: CASSMRVGQGGYEQYF.

The chain has TRBV7-6 and TRBJ2-5; 11 bases line up with TRBD1. Germline-derived CDR1 and CDR2 are SGHVS and FNYEAQ. Losses at the gene ends were 5 bases for V and 5 bases for J; bases not matched to a gene: 4. The CDR3 sequence is 14 residues long. For the CDR3, the DNA is TGTGCCAGCAGCCACCGGGACAGGGGGGAGACCCAGTACTTC. It encodes CASSHRDRGETQYF.

A note on this clonotype: Since a much larger clone is just one base distant, this may be a read error. This chain joins TRBV12-3 or TRBV12-4 and TRBJ1-4; TRBD1 is a possible D gene (5 bases). With 6 bases removed from V and 8 bases from J, the gap between germline ends came to 19 bases. CDR3 length: 15 residues. The CDR3 DNA reads as TGTGCCAGCAGCCCCCCTCGGGGGGGTCGGGAAAAACTGTTTTTT. Translation gives CASSPPRGGREKLFF.

The sample holds a few counts of this clonotype. This rearrangement joins TRBV6-1 to TRBJ1-4, with 9 bases that match TRBD1. This CDR3 has 15 residues. CDR1 is MNHNS and CDR2 is SASEGT in the germline V gene. V shed 5 bases, J shed 7 bases, and the junction held 8 bases outside the gene matches. CDR3 sequence reads: CASSRTAGQGEKLFF. CDR3 in DNA: TGTGCCAGCAGTAGAACCGCGGGACAGGGTGAAAAACTGTTTTTT.

This chain joins TRBV12-3 or TRBV12-4 and TRBJ1-1; possible D gene TRBD1, 6 bases. Trimming pared 6 bases from V and 2 bases from J, leaving 22 bases between. This CDR3 region has 17 residues. This chain's CDR3 is CASRFAGGTTINTEAFF. In DNA form, the CDR3 reads TGTGCCAGCAGATTTGCAGGAGGGACAACCATAAACACTGAAGCTTTCTTT.

This clonotype has a handful of counts. A junction end diverges from the germline sequence, so it may reflect a read error. This chain connects TRBV6-9 to TRBJ1-2; 7 bases match TRBD1. Germline V gene lookup returns CDR1 MNHGY and CDR2 SVAAGI. There are 13 residues in the CDR3. In DNA, the CDR3 is TGTGCCAGCAGTTACAGGGGGGACTATGGCTACGCCTTC. As protein: CASSYRGDYGYAF.

At least ten counts were recorded for this clonotype. The chain carries TRBV10-3 and TRBJ1-5, with D perhaps TRBD1 (5 bases). CDR1 ENHRY and CDR2 SYGVKD come from the germline V gene. The V end was cut by 2 bases, the J end by 0 bases, with 17 bases between. There are 18 residues in the CDR3. CDR3 protein: CAISEKWDGLYSNQPQHF. The CDR3 DNA reads TGTGCCATCAGTGAGAAATGGGACGGTCTGTATAGCAATCAGCCCCAGCATTTT.

The chain uses TRBV9 and TRBJ2-3; the match to TRBD2 covers 12 bases. CDR1 is SGDLS, CDR2 YYNGEE, per germline. This CDR3 has 15 residues. J gave up 4 bases and V 3 bases, and 3 bases lay outside the gene matches. CDR3 nucleotides: TGTGCCAGCAGCGGCGGGACTAGCGGGCCAGATACGCAGTATTTT. Its translation: CASSGGTSGPDTQYF. Full variable domain (remainder filled in from reference TRBV9 and TRBJ2-3): DSGVTQTPKHLITATGQRVTLRCSPRSGDLSVYWYQQSLDQGLQFLIQYYNGEERAKGNILERFSAQQFPDLHSELNLSSLELGDSALYFCASSGGTSGPDTQYFGPGTRLTVL.

This clonotype was counted many times. This chain links TRBV29-1 with TRBJ2-3; 8 nucleotides line up with TRBD1. Germline values: CDR1 SQVTM, CDR2 ANQGSEA. The CDR3 is 13 amino acids. The V and J ends lost 8 bases and 3 bases, in that order; junction bases with no gene match: 7. CDR3 coding DNA: TGCAGCACAAGCCGGACAGGGACAGATACGCAGTATTTT. This sequence encodes CSTSRTGTDTQYF.

There are many counts of this clonotype. V is TRBV10-1 and J is TRBJ2-3; 10 bases map to TRBD2. Germline trimming cut 8 bases from V and 5 bases from J; bases unmatched to any gene: 7. Germline CDR1 is WNHNN and CDR2 is SYGVQD (reference sequence). The CDR3 runs 14 residues. The CDR3 loop is CASGAGGLKDTQYF. In DNA, the CDR3 is TGCGCCAGCGGAGCGGGAGGGTTGAAAGATACGCAGTATTTT.